Below are 23 T cell receptor beta chains sequenced from a single sample in a study of cytomegalovirus exposure and HLA in healthy donors (dated by TCRdb to about 2017). Library preparation employed the immunoSEQ multiplex PCR assay. The multiplex PCR relied on a mix of 60 forward primers for TCR Vbeta segments and 13 reverse primers for TCR Jbeta segments. TCRdb re-hosts the immuneACCESS table, in-frame sequences only. Its copies lack some clones; in the studies checked, an unresolved V gene accounts for under half of them, and the cause for the rest is not known. This sample comprises some 84,000 clones, about 60% of them detected only once. The ten largest make up over 12% of the sample. The sequenced sample consisted of PBMCs. Receptors were obtained from a woman aged 40 to 55 in good health and CMV-seropositive.

This clone was recorded a few times. The rearrangement uses TRBV4-3 and TRBJ2-6; tentatively, D is TRBD2 (7 bases). The ends were cut back, 0 bases at V and 3 bases at J, with 12 bases in the middle. Germline assignment: CDR1 LGHNA and CDR2 YSLEER. The CDR3 consists of 17 residues. CDR3 protein: CASSQDAGAGGANVLTF. CDR3 nucleotides: TGCGCCAGCAGCCAAGATGCGGGGGCGGGTGGGGCCAACGTCCTGACTTTC.

In this sample, this clone turned up a few times. V gene TRBV9 combines with J gene TRBJ2-5; 7 positions match TRBD1. Germline V gene sequence: CDR1 SGDLS, CDR2 YYNGEE. The V gene end was trimmed by 3 bases and the J gene end by 5 bases; junction bases not matched to a gene: 10. This CDR3 spans 15 amino acids. This chain's CDR3 is CASSATQGFRETQYF. CDR3 bases: TGTGCCAGCAGCGCGACACAGGGGTTCAGGGAGACCCAGTACTTC. The variable domain in full, completed from reference TRBV9 and TRBJ2-5, reads DSGVTQTPKHLITATGQRVTLRCSPRSGDLSVYWYQQSLDQGLQFLIQYYNGEERAKGNILERFSAQQFPDLHSELNLSSLELGDSALYFCASSATQGFRETQYFGPGTRLLVL.

The chain uses TRBV7-2 and TRBJ2-1; D is perhaps TRBD2 (6 bases). CDR1 SGHTA and CDR2 FQGNSA come from the germline V gene. Trimming stripped 2 bases from V and 10 bases from J, with 15 bases between. This CDR3 spans 14 amino acids. CDR3 sequence: CASSLLTTSKEQFF. The CDR3 DNA sequence: TGTGCCAGCAGCTTACTGACGACTAGTAAGGAGCAGTTCTTC.

This rearrangement joins TRBV6-5 to TRBJ1-4; D is unclear. The length of the CDR3 is 15 residues. V was trimmed by 4 bases and J by 0 bases, leaving 9 bases between them. Germline V gene data show CDR1 as MNHEY and CDR2 as SVGAGI. For the CDR3, the DNA is TGTGCCAGCAGTTCTCAAGCGGCAACTAATGAAAAACTGTTTTTT. Its translation is CASSSQAATNEKLFF.

This clone was observed a handful of times. The V and J genes are TRBV12-5 and TRBJ2-3; 9 nucleotides agree with TRBD2. This CDR3 has 13 residues. The V segment lost 7 bases and the J segment 4 bases; nucleotides outside the gene matches: 3. Germline-derived CDR1 and CDR2 are LGHNT and FRNRAP. In DNA, the CDR3 is TGTGCTAGTGCCTTAGCGGGAGCAGATACGCAGTATTTT. Its translation is CASALAGADTQYF.

V and J are TRBV7-2 and TRBJ1-2, with a possible D match to TRBD1 (5 bases). Per the germline V gene, CDR1 is SGHTA and CDR2 is FQGNSA. The V gene lost 0 bases and the J gene lost 0 bases, with 8 bases spanning the gap. The CDR3 has 15 residues. CDR3 nucleotide sequence: TGTGCCAGCAGCTTAGCGGGGGGAGCTAACTATGGCTACACCTTC. Protein: CASSLAGGANYGYTF.

J is TRBJ2-3 and V is TRBV5-4, with 7 bases fitting TRBD2. With 5 bases clipped from V and 0 bases from J, the junction kept 18 bases outside the gene matches. The CDR3 runs 19 residues. Germline CDR1 reads SGHNT; CDR2 reads YYREEE (reference sequence). The CDR3 DNA sequence: TGTGCCAGCAGTAACCCTGGACTAGGATCCTTCACTAGCACAGATACGCAGTATTTT. Its translation: CASSNPGLGSFTSTDTQYF.

As DNA, the CDR3 is TGTGCCAGCAGTTTATACCTTACAGGGGGCTCCTACGAGCAGTACTTC. Translation gives CASSLYLTGGSYEQYF. The V gene is TRBV28, the J gene TRBJ2-7; 8 bases are shared with TRBD1. V lost 1 base, J lost 0 bases, and 5 bases stayed unmatched. Germline lookup yields CDR1 MDHEN and CDR2 SYDVKM. This CDR3 region has 16 residues.

The rearrangement links TRBV5-4 to TRBJ2-3; maybe TRBD2 (5 bases). The CDR3 is 16 amino acids. Germline lookup yields CDR1 SGHNT and CDR2 YYREEE (reference sequence). Trimming removed 0 bases from V and 1 base from J, with 12 bases in between. The CDR3 nucleotides read TGTGCCAGCAGCTTGGGGTCCGTTAGCGGCACAGATACGCAGTATTTT. It codes for CASSLGSVSGTDTQYF.

The chain links TRBV5-4 to TRBJ2-7; D is unresolved. Trimming removed 0 bases from V and 0 bases from J, with 7 bases in between. Germline V gene lookup returns CDR1 SGHNT and CDR2 YYREEE (reference sequence). There are 14 residues in the CDR3. CDR3 residues: CASSLDLTSYEQYF. The DNA of the CDR3 is TGTGCCAGCAGCTTGGACTTAACCTCCTACGAGCAGTACTTC.

The J gene is TRBJ2-3, the V gene TRBV27; 14 bases line up with TRBD2. Per germline, CDR1 MNHEY and CDR2 SMNVEV (reference sequence). V trimming: 5 bases; J trimming: 7 bases; junction bases outside the gene matches: 8. The CDR3 contains 16 residues. CDR3 DNA sequence: TGTGCCAGCAGTACGGGACTAGCGGGAGTAGGGAATACGCAGTATTTT. Its translation: CASSTGLAGVGNTQYF.

The CDR3 is CASAKDRNSYEQYF. The CDR3 DNA is TGTGCCAGCGCTAAAGACAGGAATTCCTACGAGCAGTACTTC. V is TRBV7-2 and J is TRBJ2-7; possible D gene TRBD1, 6 bases. Trimming shortened V by 8 bases and J by 1 base, and 15 bases separated the two germline ends. Germline V gene data show CDR1 as SGHTA and CDR2 as FQGNSA. The CDR3 is made up of 14 amino acids.

V usage is TRBV7-9 and J usage is TRBJ2-5; D perhaps matches TRBD2 (6 bases). Germline CDR1 is SEHNR and CDR2 is FQNEAQ (reference sequence). Trimming left V 3 bases short and J 1 base short, with 12 bases between. This CDR3 is built from 15 residues. CDR3 bases: TGTGCCAGCAGCTTCGGGGGACCCGTCCAAGAGACCCAGTACTTC. Protein product: CASSFGGPVQETQYF.

The rearrangement links TRBV7-2 to TRBJ1-5, with 7 bases matching TRBD1. Trimming took 5 bases from V and 1 from J; bases not matched to a gene: 5. The V gene's germline CDR1 is SGHTA and CDR2 FQGNSA. The CDR3 contains 15 residues. CDR3 bases: TGTGCCAGCAGCACGACAGGGAAGAGCAATCAGCCCCAGCATTTT. Amino acid sequence: CASSTTGKSNQPQHF.

The rearrangement joins TRBV28 to TRBJ2-2; perhaps TRBD2 as D (5 bases). Germline CDR1 and CDR2: MDHEN and SYDVKM. The CDR3 is 19 residues long. V lost 6 bases to trimming and J lost 0 bases, with 23 bases between them. The CDR3 sequence: CASSPYGYRRRTNTGELFF. CDR3 DNA sequence: TGTGCCAGCAGCCCGTACGGTTATAGAAGGAGGACGAACACCGGGGAGCTGTTTTTT.

V is TRBV5-8 and J is TRBJ1-1; 7 bases are a match to TRBD1. V dropped 0 bases and J dropped 6; count of bases not matched to a gene: 11. The CDR3 has 16 amino acids. The germline gives CDR1 SGHTS, CDR2 YDEGEE. The CDR3 sequence is CASSLEPGGMPPEAFF. The CDR3 DNA reads TGTGCCAGCAGCTTGGAGCCAGGGGGTATGCCCCCTGAAGCTTTCTTT.

The V call is TRBV25-1, the J call TRBJ1-1; 9 nucleotides align to TRBD1. This CDR3 region has 14 residues. The germline gives CDR1 MGHDK, CDR2 SYGVNS. V shed 5 bases, J shed 5 bases, and the junction held 6 bases outside the gene matches. The CDR3 DNA reads as TGTGCCAGCAGTCCCCGGGACAGGGAGACTGAAGCTTTCTTT. This translates into CASSPRDRETEAFF.

The V and J genes are TRBV4-3 and TRBJ2-1; tentative D call: TRBD2 (6 bases). Trimming shortened V by 1 base and J by 5 bases, and 15 bases separated the two germline ends. Germline CDR1 and CDR2: LGHNA and YSLEER. The CDR3 length is 16 residues. The CDR3 nucleotides are TGCGCCAGCAGCCAAGCTACAGGCGGGGAGGACAATGAGCAGTTCTTC. Amino acid sequence: CASSQATGGEDNEQFF.

The genes are TRBV29-1 and TRBJ2-3, with D possibly matching TRBD2 (5 bases). CDR1 SQVTM and CDR2 ANQGSEA come from the germline V gene. V was shortened by 3 bases and J by 10 bases, with 11 bases between the two germline ends. CDR3 length: 11 amino acids. The CDR3 nucleotides read TGCAGCGTTGAGGTACGGGGAGCGCAGTATTTT. Its translation: CSVEVRGAQYF.

This chain connects TRBV6-5 to TRBJ2-7, with 11 bases lining up with TRBD2. The junction had 3 bases not matched to a gene; V was cut back by 5 bases and J by 0 bases. CDR3 length equals 15 residues. Germline assignment: CDR1 MNHEY and CDR2 SVGAGI. The CDR3 bases are TGTGCCAGCAGTATAACTAGCGGGAGCTCCTACGAGCAGTACTTC. It encodes CASSITSGSSYEQYF.

This clone was picked up one time. The chain links TRBV7-2 to TRBJ2-1; 7 bases map to TRBD1. The trim removed 5 bases at V and 11 bases at J, leaving 15 bases unmatched. The germline gives CDR1 SGHTA, CDR2 FQGNSA. The CDR3 sequence is 15 residues long. CDR3 region: CASSNRQGRVMKQFF. Here the CDR3 DNA reads TGTGCCAGCAGCAACCGACAGGGTAGGGTAATGAAGCAGTTCTTC.

The CDR3 bases are TGTGCCTGGAGTTACTATGGCAGAGTGAACACTGAAGCTTTCTTT. This gives the protein CAWSYYGRVNTEAFF. The rearrangement links TRBV30 to TRBJ1-1; D unresolved. CDR3 length: 15 residues. V lost 2 bases and J lost 0, with 13 bases in between. Germline CDR1 and CDR2: GTSNPN and SVGIG (reference sequence).

This clone was picked up a small number of times. Other DNA sequences from this sample encode an identical CDR3 as well. The chain employs TRBV9 and TRBJ2-5; D is possibly TRBD2 (5 bases). Germline CDR1 is SGDLS and CDR2 is YYNGEE. The CDR3 is made up of 14 amino acids. The V end was cut by 0 bases, the J end by 0 bases, with 6 bases between. The CDR3 spells CASSVGGNQETQYF. In DNA, the CDR3 is TGTGCCAGCAGCGTAGGAGGGAACCAAGAGACCCAGTACTTC.